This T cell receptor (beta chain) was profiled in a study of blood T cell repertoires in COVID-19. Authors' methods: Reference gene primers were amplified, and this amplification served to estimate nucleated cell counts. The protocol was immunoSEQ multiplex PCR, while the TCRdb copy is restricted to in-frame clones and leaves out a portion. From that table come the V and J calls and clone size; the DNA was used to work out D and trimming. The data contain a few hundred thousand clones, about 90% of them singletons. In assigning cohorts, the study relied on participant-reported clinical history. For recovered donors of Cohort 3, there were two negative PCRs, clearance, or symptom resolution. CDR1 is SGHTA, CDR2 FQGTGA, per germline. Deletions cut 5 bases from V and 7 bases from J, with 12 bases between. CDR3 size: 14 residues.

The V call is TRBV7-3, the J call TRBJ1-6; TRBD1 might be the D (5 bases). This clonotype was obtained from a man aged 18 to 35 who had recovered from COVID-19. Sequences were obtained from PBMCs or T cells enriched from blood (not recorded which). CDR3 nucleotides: TGTGCCAGCAGCACCACAGGCAGGAATTCACCCCTCCACTTT. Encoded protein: CASSTTGRNSPLHF. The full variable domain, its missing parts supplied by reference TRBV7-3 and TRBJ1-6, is GAGVSQTPSNKVTEKGKYVELRCDPISGHTALYWYRQSLGQGPEFLIYFQGTGAADDSGLPNDRFFAVRPEGSVSTLKIQRTERGDSAVYLCASSTTGRNSPLHFGNGTRLTVT.